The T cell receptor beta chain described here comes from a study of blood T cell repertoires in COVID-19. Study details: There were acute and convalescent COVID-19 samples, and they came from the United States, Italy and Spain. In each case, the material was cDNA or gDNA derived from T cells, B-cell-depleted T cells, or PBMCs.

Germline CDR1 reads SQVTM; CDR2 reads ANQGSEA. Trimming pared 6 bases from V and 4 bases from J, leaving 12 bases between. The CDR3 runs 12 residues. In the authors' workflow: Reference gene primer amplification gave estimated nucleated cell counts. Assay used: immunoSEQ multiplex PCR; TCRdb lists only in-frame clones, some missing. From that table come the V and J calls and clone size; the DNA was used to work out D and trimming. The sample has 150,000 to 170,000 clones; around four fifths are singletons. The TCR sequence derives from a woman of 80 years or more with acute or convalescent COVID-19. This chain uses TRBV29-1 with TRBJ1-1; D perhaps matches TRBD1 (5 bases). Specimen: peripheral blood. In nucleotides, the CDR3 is TGCAGCGTAAGCGACAGACGCACTGAAGCTTTCTTT. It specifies CSVSDRRTEAFF.